The rows below give T cell receptor beta chains drawn from one sample of a study of beta chain features in type 1 diabetes. The table came from immunoSEQ multiplex PCR; TCRdb's copy has only in-frame clones and leaves some out. The table shows 200,000 to 250,000 clones, with more than 9% occurring only once. Sample: naive CD4+ T cells from blood. Every receptor here comes from a woman aged 18-30 years in good health. The CDR3 runs from the conserved cysteine through the conserved F or W.

CDR3	V
CARRASGRSSDTQYF	TRBV6-5
CAWSVRGSGYTF	TRBV30
CASSPNGPRGPQPQHF	TRBV28
CASSYGTGNYEQYF	TRBV5-5
CAWSEGRANGYTF	TRBV30
CASSLLLTSGETQYF	TRBV11-2
CASRPTENTEAFF	TRBV2
CASSPVGGYTEAFF	TRBV5-1
CASSYSYRMGYEQYF	TRBV6-5
CASSRNQQGDEKLFF	TRBV5-4
CASTLGRGNEKLFF	TRBV7-8
CASSLVGQTADTQYF	TRBV5-1
CASSLGNNLNTEAFF	TRBV5-4
CASSFGQGPSYEQYF	TRBV5-1
CATSRGRTGGLQPQHF	TRBV15
CASSLVGLAGGHSEQFF	TRBV7-8
CASSPVAGVPHTQYF	TRBV9